What follows are 10 T cell receptor beta chains derived from one specimen sequenced in a study of T cells after yellow fever vaccination. MiXCR, run by TCRdb on the 5' RACE reads, gives a single entry per CDR3 protein. The repertoire has 300,000 to 450,000 distinct CDR3 sequences, around 6.5% of them found once; the top ten carry 15%. Sequenced here: PBMCs, sampled 5 days after the yellow fever booster vaccination. The receptors derive from a man aged 25 to 40 who received the YFV17D yellow fever vaccine.

The V and J genes are TRBV20-1 and TRBJ2-7; either TRBD1 or TRBD2 may fit D (5 bases each). The V and J ends lost 1 base and 3 bases respectively, with 13 bases between them. Germline CDR1 and CDR2: DFQATT and SNEGSKA (reference sequence). CDR3 length equals 14 residues. The CDR3 region is CSARAGRSNYEQYF. For the CDR3, the DNA is TGCAGTGCTAGAGCGGGACGGAGTAACTACGAGCAGTACTTC.

This clonotype came up a few times. The chain employs TRBV7-8 and TRBJ2-4, with D perhaps TRBD2 (5 bases). V lost 1 base and J lost 5, with 18 bases in between. Per the germline V gene, CDR1 is SGHVS and CDR2 is FQNEAQ. The CDR3 runs to 17 residues. The DNA for the CDR3 is TGTGCCAGCAGCTTAGGAGCGACTACCTTGATGGAAAACATTCAGTACTTC. Its translation is CASSLGATTLMENIQYF. Drawing the rest from reference TRBV7-8 and TRBJ2-4, the complete variable domain is GAGVSQSPRYKVAKRGQDVALRCDPISGHVSLFWYQQALGQGPEFLTYFQNEAQLDKSGLPSDRFFAERPEGSVSTLKIQRTQQEDSAVYLCASSLGATTLMENIQYFGAGTRLSVL.

This clonotype was observed many times. V and J are TRBV28 and TRBJ2-7; D gene ambiguous. The CDR3 sequence is 12 residues long. The V and J ends lost 3 bases and 6 bases respectively, with 9 bases between them. Germline CDR1 reads MDHEN; CDR2 reads SYDVKM. The CDR3 DNA follows: TGTGCCAGCAGTTTGTTACCGATCGAGCAGTACTTC. It specifies CASSLLPIEQYF.

The V call is TRBV7-3, the J call TRBJ2-7; D is tentatively TRBD1 or TRBD2 (6 bases each). In germline, CDR1 is SGHTA, CDR2 FQGTGA. The CDR3 extends over 14 amino acids. V was trimmed by 1 base and J by 7 bases, leaving 14 bases between them. The CDR3 region is CASSLRPGAGEQYF. CDR3 DNA: TGTGCCAGCAGCTTAAGGCCGGGGGCTGGAGAGCAGTACTTC.

The chain links TRBV29-1 to TRBJ2-1; TRBD2 agrees at 11 bases. V trimming: 7 bases; J trimming: 0 bases; junction bases outside the gene matches: 11. This CDR3 is built from 17 residues. Germline V gives CDR1 SQVTM, CDR2 ANQGSEA. DNA of the CDR3: TGCAGCGCTCCACCGGGACTAGCGGAGCCCTCCTACAATGAGCAGTTCTTC. Amino acid sequence: CSAPPGLAEPSYNEQFF.

The chain couples TRBV27 to TRBJ2-3; possibly TRBD2 for D (6 bases). Germline CDR1 is MNHEY and CDR2 is SMNVEV (reference sequence). V lost 7 bases, J lost 0 bases, and 8 bases lay in between. This CDR3 spans 13 amino acids. CDR3 nucleotide sequence: TGTGCCAGCAAAGGGACTAGCACAGATACGCAGTATTTT. This codes for CASKGTSTDTQYF.

This clonotype occurred a few times. The chain links TRBV6-2 or TRBV6-3 to TRBJ2-7, with D unresolved. The V end lost 1 base, the J end lost 6 bases, and 10 bases lay between the germline ends. CDR1 is MNHEY and CDR2 is SVGEGT in the germline V gene. This CDR3 contains 13 residues. CDR3 residues: CASSYYLLSEQYF. The CDR3 DNA follows: TGTGCCAGCAGTTACTACTTACTCTCCGAGCAGTACTTC.

V and J are TRBV20-1 and TRBJ2-7; TRBD2 aligns across 8 bases. Germline V gives CDR1 DFQATT, CDR2 SNEGSKA (reference sequence). This CDR3 is 12 amino acids long. J gave up 4 bases and V 5 bases, and 4 bases lay outside the gene matches. CDR3 protein: CSASAGVYEQYF. DNA for the CDR3: TGCAGTGCTTCAGCGGGAGTGTACGAGCAGTACTTC.

This clonotype turned up a few times. This chain's CDR3 is CSASVLNGGDQPQHF. The CDR3 nucleotides are TGCAGTGCTAGTGTCCTTAACGGGGGGGATCAGCCCCAGCATTTT. The chain couples TRBV20-1 to TRBJ1-5, with D possibly TRBD1 on 5 matching bases. The CDR3 sequence is 15 residues long. Germline loops: CDR1 DFQATT, CDR2 SNEGSKA (reference sequence). V was cut by 3 bases and J by 5 bases, with 17 bases left in between.

Only a few counts were recorded for this clonotype. The chain recombines TRBV10-3 with TRBJ2-7, with 11 bases lining up with TRBD2. The CDR3 contains 17 residues. Germline-derived CDR1 and CDR2 are ENHRY and SYGVKD. Trimming at V came to 3 bases and at J to 3 bases, leaving 10 bases not matched to a gene. The CDR3 is CAISDLLAGGYDYEQYF. CDR3 in DNA: TGTGCCATCAGTGATTTGCTAGCGGGAGGATATGACTACGAGCAGTACTTC.